The entry below gives a single T cell receptor (beta chain) sequence along with its context. Its antigen remains unknown. Sequence at one end of the junction differs from germline and may be a read error. This entry belongs to a study of T cell responses to AZD1222 COVID-19 vaccine. Study-wide results and caveats: Of spike-specific TCRs, nearly half reportedly target regions left unmutated in variants.

CDR1 GTSNPN and CDR2 SVGIG come from the germline V gene (reference sequence). The CDR3 runs to 15 residues. The table came from immunoSEQ multiplex PCR; TCRdb's copy has only in-frame clones and leaves some out. The table has 150,000 to 200,000 clones, 85% to 95% seen once. The clonotype comes from an adult in good health. The material was peripheral blood, obtained on day 0 of AZD1222 vaccination. The chain joins TRBV30 to TRBJ1-5; TRBD1 matches 9 bases. The CDR3 sequence is CAWSGGTGSTQPQHF. Here the CDR3 DNA reads TGTGCCTGGAGTGGCGGGACAGGGAGCACTCAGCCCCAGCATTTT.